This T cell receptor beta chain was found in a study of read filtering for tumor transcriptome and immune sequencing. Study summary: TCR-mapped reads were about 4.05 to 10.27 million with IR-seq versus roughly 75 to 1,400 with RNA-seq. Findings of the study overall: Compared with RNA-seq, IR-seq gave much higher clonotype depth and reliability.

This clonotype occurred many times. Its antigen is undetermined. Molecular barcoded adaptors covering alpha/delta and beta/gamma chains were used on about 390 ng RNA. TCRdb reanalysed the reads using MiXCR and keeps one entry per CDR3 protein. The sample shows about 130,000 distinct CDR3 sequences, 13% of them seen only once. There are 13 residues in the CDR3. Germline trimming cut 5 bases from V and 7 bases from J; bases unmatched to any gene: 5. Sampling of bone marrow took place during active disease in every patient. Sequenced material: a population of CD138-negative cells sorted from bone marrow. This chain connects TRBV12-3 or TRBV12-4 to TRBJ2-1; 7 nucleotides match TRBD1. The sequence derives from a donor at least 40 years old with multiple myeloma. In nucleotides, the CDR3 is TGTGCCAGCAGTAGGGACAGTTTGAATGAGCAGTTCTTC. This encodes CASSRDSLNEQFF.